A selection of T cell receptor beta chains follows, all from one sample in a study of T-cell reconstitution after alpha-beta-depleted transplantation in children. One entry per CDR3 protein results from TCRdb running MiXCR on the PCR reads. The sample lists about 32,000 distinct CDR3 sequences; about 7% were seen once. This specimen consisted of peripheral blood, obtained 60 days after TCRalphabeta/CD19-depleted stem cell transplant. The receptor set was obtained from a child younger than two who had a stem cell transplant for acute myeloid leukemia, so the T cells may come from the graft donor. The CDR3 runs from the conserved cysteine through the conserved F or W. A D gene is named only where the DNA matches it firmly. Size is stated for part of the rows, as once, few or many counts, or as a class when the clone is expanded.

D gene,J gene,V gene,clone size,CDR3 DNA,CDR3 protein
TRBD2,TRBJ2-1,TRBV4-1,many,TGCGCCAGCAGCCAAGGACCCAGCGGGACTTACAATGAGCAGTTCTTC,CASSQGPSGTYNEQFF
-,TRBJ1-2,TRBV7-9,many,TGTGCCAGCAGCGGGGCACGACCTAACTATGGCTACACCTTC,CASSGARPNYGYTF
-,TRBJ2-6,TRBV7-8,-,TGTGCCAGCAGCCCCCTTTCCCCCCTCACTTCTGGGGCCAACGTCCTGACTTTC,CASSPLSPLTSGANVLTF
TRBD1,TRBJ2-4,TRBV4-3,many,TGCGCCAGCAGCCAAGGACGAGTCCCGGGACAGGGTGGAGTAAACATTCAGTACTTC,CASSQGRVPGQGGVNIQYF
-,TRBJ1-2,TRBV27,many,TGTGCCACCTTACGGGGAGGGAATGGCTACACCTTC,CATLRGGNGYTF
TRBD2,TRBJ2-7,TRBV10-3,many,TGTGCCATCAGCGGGACTAGCGGGAGGAACGAGCAGTACTTC,CAISGTSGRNEQYF
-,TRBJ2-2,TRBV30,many,TGTGCCTGGAGGGGGTCCGGGGAGCTGTTTTTT,CAWRGSGELFF
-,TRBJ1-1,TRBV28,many,TGTGCCAGCAGTCCGGTGGACAGTTTGAGCACTGAAGCTTTCTTT,CASSPVDSLSTEAFF
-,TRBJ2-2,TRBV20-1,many,TGCAGTGCTAGCGGGAGAGGCACCGGGGAGCTGTTTTTT,CSASGRGTGELFF
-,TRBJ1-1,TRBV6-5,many,TGTGCCAGCAGTTACAGCAGAAATCCGAACACTGAAGCTTTCTTT,CASSYSRNPNTEAFF
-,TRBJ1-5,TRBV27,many,TGTGCCAGCAGTTTATCAGGGGGGCTCGGGCAGCCCCAGCATTTT,CASSLSGGLGQPQHF
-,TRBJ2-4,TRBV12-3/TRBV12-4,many,TGTGCCAGCAGCCTGGGCCCGGGCGGAAACATTCAGTACTTC,CASSLGPGGNIQYF
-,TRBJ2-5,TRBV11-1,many,TGTGCCAGCAGCTTAGGAACTAGCCCGAAAGAGACCCAGTACTTC,CASSLGTSPKETQYF
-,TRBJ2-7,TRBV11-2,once,TGTGCCAGCAGCTTCACAGGCTACGAGCAGTACTTC,CASSFTGYEQYF
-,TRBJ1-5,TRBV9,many,TGTGCCAGCAGCTCCAATCAGCCCCAGCATTTT,CASSSNQPQHF
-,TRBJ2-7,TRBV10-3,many,TGTGCCATCAGTGACGGCGATCTCTACGAGCAGTACTTC,CAISDGDLYEQYF
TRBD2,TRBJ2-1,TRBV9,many,TGTGCCAGCAGCGTAGCGATAGCGGGAGACAATGAGCAGTTCTTC,CASSVAIAGDNEQFF
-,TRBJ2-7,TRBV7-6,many,TGTGCCAGCAGCTTACAGGGAACCGAGCAGTACTTC,CASSLQGTEQYF
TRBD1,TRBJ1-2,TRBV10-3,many,TGTGCCATCAGGGAGGCGGTTAGGTGGATGCGGGGACAGGGTGCCTATGGCTACACCTTC,CAIREAVRWMRGQGAYGYTF
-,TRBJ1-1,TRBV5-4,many,TGTGCCAGCAGTCACAGGGATACTGAAGCTTTCTTT,CASSHRDTEAFF
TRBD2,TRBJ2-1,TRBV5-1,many,TGCGCCAGCAGCCAGACTAGCGGGGGCCGAGAGCAGTTCTTC,CASSQTSGGREQFF
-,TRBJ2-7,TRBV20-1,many,TGCAGTGCTAGAGATCTTTCGGCGGGCTCCTACGAGCAGTACTTC,CSARDLSAGSYEQYF
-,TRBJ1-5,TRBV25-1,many,TGTGCCAGCCCCGGGGGGCAGGGAGGGGATAGCAATCAGCCCCAGCATTTT,CASPGGQGGDSNQPQHF
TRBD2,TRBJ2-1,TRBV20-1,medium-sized,TGCAGTGCTAGGGGGGGACTAGGGGCCAACAATGAGCAGTTCTTC,CSARGGLGANNEQFF
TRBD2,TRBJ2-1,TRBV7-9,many,TGTGCCAGCAGCTTAGCTAGCGGGAGATCCTACAATGAGCAGTTCTTC,CASSLASGRSYNEQFF
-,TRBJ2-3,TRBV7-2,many,TGTGCCAGCAGCGCCTGGAAGCTCAGGACTAGCACAGATACGCAGTATTTT,CASSAWKLRTSTDTQYF
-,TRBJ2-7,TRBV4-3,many,TGCGCCAGCAGCCAAGGGGTCTTCGTGGGCTACGAGCAGTACTTC,CASSQGVFVGYEQYF
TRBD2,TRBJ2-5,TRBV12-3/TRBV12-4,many,TGTGCCAGCAGTTGGGGGGGATTGAGGCACGAAGAGACCCAGTACTTC,CASSWGGLRHEETQYF
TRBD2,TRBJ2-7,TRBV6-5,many,TGTGCCAGCAGTTACTCCTCTAGCGGCTACGAGCAGTACTTC,CASSYSSSGYEQYF
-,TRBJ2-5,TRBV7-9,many,TGTGCCAGCAGCTTTGGACCAACAGGGATATTAGTAGAGACCCAGTACTTC,CASSFGPTGILVETQYF
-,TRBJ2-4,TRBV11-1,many,TGTGCCAGCAGTCTACAAGAGGGGCCTCTTCTAGCCAAAAACATTCAGTACTTC,CASSLQEGPLLAKNIQYF
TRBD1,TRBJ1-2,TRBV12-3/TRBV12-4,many,TGTGCCAGCAGTTCCCGCCGGGACAGCCACTATGGCTACACCTTC,CASSSRRDSHYGYTF
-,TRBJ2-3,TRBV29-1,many,TGCAGCGTTGGGTCGGGGCGAGATACGCAGTATTTT,CSVGSGRDTQYF
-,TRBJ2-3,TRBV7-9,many,TGTGCCAGCAGCTCCCCCTATACGAAGTGGGGCACAGATACGCAGTATTTT,CASSSPYTKWGTDTQYF
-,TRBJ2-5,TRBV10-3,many,TGTGCCATCAGTGAGGGGGAGACCCAGTACTTC,CAISEGETQYF
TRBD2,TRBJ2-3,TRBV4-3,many,TGCGCCAGCAGCCCTCGGGGTAGCGGGAGATTCGCAGATACGCAGTATTTT,CASSPRGSGRFADTQYF
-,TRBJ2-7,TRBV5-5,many,TGTGCCAGCAGCCTCCGGGTGACAAGATACGAGCAGTACTTC,CASSLRVTRYEQYF
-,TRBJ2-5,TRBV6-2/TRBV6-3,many,TGTGCCACCTTGGGGGCCCCAGAAGAGACCCAGTACTTC,CATLGAPEETQYF
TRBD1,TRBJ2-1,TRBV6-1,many,TGTGCCAGCAGCAAGCAGGGGGCGTCCAATGAGCAGTTCTTC,CASSKQGASNEQFF
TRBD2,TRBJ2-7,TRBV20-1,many,TGCAGTGCTACCGGGACTAGGACCTACGAGCAGTACTTC,CSATGTRTYEQYF
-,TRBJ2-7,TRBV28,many,TGTGCCAGCAGTTTTCGGGGGCTGAGAAAGTACGAGCAGTACTTC,CASSFRGLRKYEQYF
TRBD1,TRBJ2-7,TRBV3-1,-,TGTGCCAGCAGCATACGGCAGGGGGCGCACGAGCAGTACTTC,CASSIRQGAHEQYF
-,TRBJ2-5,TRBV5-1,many,TGCGCCAGCAGCCCGGGGAAGGGGCCTCCCCGAGGAAGAGAGACCCAGTACTTC,CASSPGKGPPRGRETQYF
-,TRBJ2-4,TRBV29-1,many,TGCAGCGTATTAACGCGGTCTTTAGCCAAAAACATTCAGTACTTC,CSVLTRSLAKNIQYF
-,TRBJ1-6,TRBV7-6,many,TGTGCCAGCAGCTTAGGGCCAGGGCCGTGGCTACGATCACCCCTCCACTTT,CASSLGPGPWLRSPLHF
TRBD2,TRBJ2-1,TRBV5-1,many,TGCGCCAGCAGCCCCTTGGGCGGGGGGGAGAATGAGCAGTTCTTC,CASSPLGGGENEQFF
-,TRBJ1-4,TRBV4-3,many,TGCGCCAGCAGCCAAGATGGGGCAGTTCAACTTAATGAAAAACTGTTTTTT,CASSQDGAVQLNEKLFF
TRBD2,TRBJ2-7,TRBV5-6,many,TGTGCCAGCAGCTTGGGACTAGCGGGAAATTACGAGCAGTACTTC,CASSLGLAGNYEQYF
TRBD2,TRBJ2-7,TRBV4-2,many,TGTGCCAGCAGCGGGGCTAGCGGATCCTACGAGCAGTACTTC,CASSGASGSYEQYF
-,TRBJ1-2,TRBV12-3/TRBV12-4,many,TGTGCCAGCAGTTTAGCGGCAGGACAGAACCGTAACTATGGCTACACCTTC,CASSLAAGQNRNYGYTF
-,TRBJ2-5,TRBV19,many,TGTGCCAGTAGTATAAGCGGTGGCCAAGAGACCCAGTACTTC,CASSISGGQETQYF
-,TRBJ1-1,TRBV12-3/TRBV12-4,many,TGTGCCAGCATCCCTTCCCCCTTGTCAGGGCTTGAAGCTTTCTTT,CASIPSPLSGLEAFF
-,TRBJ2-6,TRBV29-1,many,TGCAGCGTTCCCGTGGCCAACGTCCTGACTTTC,CSVPVANVLTF
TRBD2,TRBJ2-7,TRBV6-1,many,TGTGCCAGCAGCAGTAGCGGGTCCCAAGACGAGCAGTACTTC,CASSSSGSQDEQYF
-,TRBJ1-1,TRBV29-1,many,TGCAGCGTCCCTGGGGCGCCGGCTTTCTTT,CSVPGAPAFF
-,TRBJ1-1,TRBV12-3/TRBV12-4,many,TGTGCCAGCAGTTTAATGGGGGGGAACACTGAAGCTTTCTTT,CASSLMGGNTEAFF
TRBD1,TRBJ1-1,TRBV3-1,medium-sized,TGTGCCAGCAGCCCAGGGGGCTACACTGAAGCTTTCTTT,CASSPGGYTEAFF
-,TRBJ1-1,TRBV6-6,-,TGTGCCAGCAGACCTCGAGGACCTTGGGGAGCTTTCTTT,CASRPRGPWGAFF
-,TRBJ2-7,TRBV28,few,TGTGCCAGCAGTTCTACATTCTACCGACGACAGCAACTCTCCTACGAGCAGTACTTC,CASSSTFYRRQQLSYEQYF